This is a list of T cell receptor beta chains from one sample in a study of T cell responses to AZD1222 COVID-19 vaccine. Produced via immunoSEQ multiplex PCR; TCRdb's table is partial and in-frame only. In the table there are some 140,000 clones, more than 90% of which are singletons. The sequenced sample was peripheral blood, obtained on day 0 of AZD1222 vaccination. Receptor source: an adult in good health. CDR3s include the opening cysteine and the closing phenylalanine or tryptophan. A D gene is named only where the DNA matches it firmly. Rows may omit the clone size; those that give it use once, few, many or a size class.

.	TRBV10-3	TRBJ1-4	.	TGTGCCATCAGTGAGGGGACAACAACTAATGAAAAACTGTTTTTT	CAISEGTTTNEKLFF
.	TRBV6-2/TRBV6-3	TRBJ2-7	TRBD2	TGTGCCAGCAGTGGACTAGCGGGGGGGCTCCCCTACGAGCAGTACTTC	CASSGLAGGLPYEQYF
.	TRBV3-1/TRBV3-2	TRBJ2-1	.	TGTGCCAGCAGCCCGATGACGAGGGACTACAATGAGCAGTTCTTC	CASSPMTRDYNEQFF
.	TRBV19	TRBJ1-3	.	TGTGCCAGTAGTATACTGACAGTCTCTGGAAACACCATATATTTT	CASSILTVSGNTIYF
.	TRBV7-2	TRBJ1-2	.	TGTGCCAGCTTTGGGGGCCCCGGAGGCTATGGCTACACCTTC	CASFGGPGGYGYTF
.	TRBV2	TRBJ2-5	TRBD2	TGTGCCAGCAGCGAAGCGGGGGGGCAAGAGACCCAGTACTTC	CASSEAGGQETQYF
.	TRBV29-1	TRBJ2-7	.	TGCAGCGTTGTTTCGTCCCAAAAGGGGCAGTACTTC	CSVVSSQKGQYF
.	TRBV7-2	TRBJ2-1	TRBD2	TGTGCCAGCAGCTTAGGGGGGGTGCGGGGGAGCTCCTACAATGAGCAGTTCTTC	CASSLGGVRGSSYNEQFF
.	TRBV30	TRBJ1-6	.	TGTGCCTGGGGACTGGCGGGGGGTTCACCCCTCCACTTT	CAWGLAGGSPLHF
.	TRBV4-1	TRBJ1-4	TRBD1	TGCGCCAGCAGCCAGGTTTGGGGACAGGGGAACGAAAAACTGTTTTTT	CASSQVWGQGNEKLFF
once	TRBV7-2	TRBJ2-5	.	TGTGCCAGCAGCTTCATCAGGGGTCCAGAGACCCAGTACTTC	CASSFIRGPETQYF
.	TRBV7-2	TRBJ1-5	.	TGTGCCAGCAGCCAGACACCCCTCGTGGGTCAGCCCCAGCATTTT	CASSQTPLVGQPQHF
.	TRBV4-2	TRBJ2-3	TRBD2	TGTGCCAGCAGCCTCCTAGGGATAGCGGGGTTCGCTAGCACAGATACGCAGTATTTT	CASSLLGIAGFASTDTQYF
.	TRBV2	TRBJ2-1	TRBD1	TGTGCCAGCAGTGATCCTTTGAGCAGGACAGGGGGCCAGTTCTTC	CASSDPLSRTGGQFF
.	TRBV5-1	TRBJ1-2	TRBD1	TGCGCCAGCAGCTTGGGGGACAGGGCCTATGGCTACACCTTC	CASSLGDRAYGYTF
.	TRBV28	TRBJ1-1	.	TGTGCCAGCAGTTCTCCTACACGGGGCGGCACTGAAGCTTTCTTT	CASSSPTRGGTEAFF
.	TRBV9	TRBJ2-7	TRBD2	TGTGCCAGCAGCGTAGGAACTAGCGGGAGGTTGAGCTACGAGCAGTACTTC	CASSVGTSGRLSYEQYF
.	TRBV5-6	TRBJ1-3	.	TGTGCCAGCGGACTGCCGTCCTCTGGAAACACCATATATTTT	CASGLPSSGNTIYF